These 27 T cell receptor beta chains were all obtained from the same sample, sequenced in a study of blood T cells in healthy people across ages. A second roughly 6 to 12 cycle PCR used barcoded and J-beta primers. TCRdb re-called the 5' RACE reads with MiXCR, one entry per CDR3 protein. Of fewer than 750,000 distinct CDR3 sequences in the sample, 52% were seen once. Sequences were obtained from blood. The receptors come from a woman at least 80 years old in good health.

V and J are TRBV7-9 and TRBJ1-1, with D possibly being TRBD1 (6 bases). CDR1 is SEHNR and CDR2 is FQNEAQ in the germline V gene (reference sequence). This CDR3 contains 16 residues. Trimming took off 5 bases at V and 1 base at J, with 17 bases between the two ends. The CDR3 bases are TGTGCCAGCAGCCCCCGCGGGGGGCCCCCGAACACTGAAGCTTTCTTT. Translated, it gives CASSPRGGPPNTEAFF.

CDR3 bases: TGTGCCAGCAGTGAAGCGCAGTTAGGGGGAGGGACCCAGTTCTTC. This gives the protein CASSEAQLGGGTQFF. This chain links TRBV2 with TRBJ2-1, with TRBD2 as a possible D gene (7 bases). CDR3 length equals 15 residues. The V end was cut by 0 bases, the J end by 13 bases, with 19 bases between. Per the germline V gene, CDR1 is SNHLY and CDR2 is FYNNEI.

With respect to this clonotype: This clone may be a read error of a much larger clone one base away. The chain links TRBV2 to TRBJ2-3, with no clear D. Germline CDR1 SNHLY, CDR2 FYNNEI. V dropped 5 bases and J dropped 1 base, with 10 bases sitting between them. The CDR3 contains 14 residues. CDR3 coding DNA: TGTGCCAGCAGTAGCGCCAGTGGCACAGATACGCAGTATTTT. It codes for CASSSASGTDTQYF.

This clonotype was seen many times. The chain links TRBV15 to TRBJ2-3, with TRBD2 matching over 13 bases. Germline-derived CDR1 and CDR2 are LNHNV and YYDKDF (reference sequence). The CDR3 has 17 residues. Trimming at V came to 1 base and at J to 3 bases, leaving 4 bases not matched to a gene. CDR3 loop: CATSRALAGGTTDTQYF. CDR3 DNA: TGTGCCACCAGCAGAGCACTAGCGGGGGGGACGACAGATACGCAGTATTTT.

Remarks on this clonotype: This could be a read error, since a much larger clone is one nucleotide away. The V gene is TRBV28, the J gene TRBJ2-5; D is unresolved. Trimming took off 3 bases at V and 11 bases at J, with 25 bases between the two ends. Germline V gene sequence: CDR1 MDHEN, CDR2 SYDVKM. CDR3 size: 16 residues. The chain's CDR3 is CASSFPLSGTGYGQYF. CDR3 DNA sequence: TGTGCCAGCAGTTTCCCACTATCAGGAACGGGCTACGGGCAGTACTTC.

This clonotype turned up a few times. This chain uses TRBV2 with TRBJ2-3; D tentatively reads TRBD1 or TRBD2 (5 bases each). The V gene's germline CDR1 is SNHLY and CDR2 FYNNEI. V lost 5 bases, J lost 4 bases, and 16 bases lay in between. CDR3 length equals 15 residues. The CDR3 sequence: CASSSRDQGPDTQYF. CDR3 in DNA: TGTGCCAGCAGTTCCCGGGACCAGGGCCCAGATACGCAGTATTTT.

As for this clonotype: Given a much more abundant clone one base away, this may be a read error. The rearrangement uses TRBV7-9 and TRBJ2-4; D may be TRBD1 (6 bases). Germline-derived CDR1 and CDR2 are SEHNR and FQNEAQ (reference sequence). CDR3 length: 12 residues. CDR3 amino acids: CSSSLEGGIQYF. CDR3 in DNA: TGTTCCAGCAGCTTAGAAGGGGGCATTCAGTACTTC.

There are a few counts of this clonotype. The V call is TRBV20-1, the J call TRBJ2-7; the D gene is possibly TRBD1 (5 bases). V gave up 3 bases and J gave up 7 bases, with 19 bases separating them. This CDR3 region has 14 residues. Germline CDR1 is DFQATT and CDR2 is SNEGSKA (reference sequence). The CDR3 here is CSASKGHSYNEQYF. CDR3 DNA sequence: TGCAGTGCTAGTAAAGGACATTCTTACAATGAGCAGTACTTC.

This clonotype was seen only once. The chain carries TRBV20-1 and TRBJ2-7, with D perhaps TRBD2 (5 bases). The V gene lost 6 bases and the J gene lost 0 bases, with 12 bases spanning the gap. The CDR3 is 13 amino acids. Germline loops: CDR1 DFQATT, CDR2 SNEGSKA (reference sequence). The DNA of the CDR3 is TGCAGTGCACGTCCCCGGGGCTCCTACGAGCAGTACTTC. Translating it yields CSARPRGSYEQYF.

The V call is TRBV25-1, the J call TRBJ2-7; maybe TRBD2 (6 bases). CDR1 is MGHDK, CDR2 SYGVNS, per germline. The CDR3 is 13 amino acids. The V gene lost 8 bases and the J gene lost 2 bases, with 13 bases spanning the gap. The CDR3 nucleotides are TGTGCCAGCGTCCCGGGAGAAGCCTACGAGCAGTACTTC. Translation gives CASVPGEAYEQYF.

In its sample, this clonotype was seen many times. The chain couples TRBV2 to TRBJ1-1; TRBD1 agrees at 7 bases. Germline CDR1 is SNHLY and CDR2 is FYNNEI. With V trimmed by 1 base and J by 0 bases, 2 bases remained unmatched. The CDR3 is 15 residues long. Here the CDR3 reads CASSEGQGVNTEAFF. Here the CDR3 DNA reads TGTGCCAGCAGTGAAGGACAGGGCGTGAACACTGAAGCTTTCTTT.

The J gene is TRBJ2-1, the V gene TRBV9, with 10 bases identical to TRBD2. The CDR3 is made up of 16 amino acids. Germline V gene lookup returns CDR1 SGDLS and CDR2 YYNGEE. Trimming cost V 0 bases and J 10 bases; bases outside gene matches: 10. The CDR3 here is CASSVGGAGGINEQFF. DNA for the CDR3: TGTGCCAGCAGCGTAGGTGGAGCGGGGGGGATCAACGAGCAGTTCTTC. The variable domain in full, completed from reference TRBV9 and TRBJ2-1, reads DSGVTQTPKHLITATGQRVTLRCSPRSGDLSVYWYQQSLDQGLQFLIQYYNGEERAKGNILERFSAQQFPDLHSELNLSSLELGDSALYFCASSVGGAGGINEQFFGPGTRLTVL.

The chain employs TRBV20-1 and TRBJ2-3, with 8 bases matching TRBD2. The CDR3 runs 14 residues. Germline V lookup: CDR1 DFQATT, CDR2 SNEGSKA (reference sequence). Losses at the gene ends were 2 bases for V and 5 bases for J; bases not matched to a gene: 6. CDR3: CSARRREVVDTQYF. CDR3 bases: TGCAGTGCTAGACGGCGGGAGGTGGTAGATACGCAGTATTTT.

This clonotype occurred a few times. The chain joins TRBV12-3 or TRBV12-4 to TRBJ2-4; D gene ambiguous. The CDR3 extends over 13 amino acids. Trimming stripped 1 base from V and 6 bases from J, with 7 bases between. CDR3 loop: CASSLEILNIQYF. The CDR3 nucleotides are TGTGCCAGCAGTTTAGAAATTTTAAACATTCAGTACTTC.

J is TRBJ1-3 and V is TRBV12-3 or TRBV12-4; D ambiguous. CDR3 length: 15 amino acids. V was clipped by 6 bases and J by 0 bases, with 12 bases between them. CDR3 nucleotides: TGTGCCAGCAGGAAGGACCGGAGCTCTGGAAACACCATATATTTT. Encoded protein: CASRKDRSSGNTIYF.

The count of this clonotype is one. This chain links TRBV4-1 with TRBJ2-3, with no clear D. The germline V gene has CDR1 MGHRA and CDR2 YSYEKL. The CDR3 has 15 amino acids. V lost 4 bases, J lost 2 bases, and 13 bases lay in between. The CDR3 DNA reads TGCGCCAGCAGCCCCCTAGAAGCAAACACAGATACGCAGTATTTT. It specifies CASSPLEANTDTQYF.

Ten or more counts support this clonotype. This chain links TRBV15 with TRBJ2-3; D assignment may be TRBD1 or TRBD2 (5 bases each). In germline, CDR1 is LNHNV, CDR2 YYDKDF (reference sequence). V lost 8 bases to trimming and J lost 3 bases, with 15 bases between them. This CDR3 is built from 14 residues. The CDR3 here is CATAAWGWTDTQYF. CDR3 DNA: TGTGCCACCGCAGCGTGGGGGTGGACAGATACGCAGTATTTT. The entire variable domain, with the rest obtained from reference TRBV15 and TRBJ2-3, is as follows: DAMVIQNPRYQVTQFGKPVTLSCSQTLNHNVMYWYQQKSSQAPKLLFHYYDKDFNNEADTPDNFQSRRPNTSFCFLDIRSPGLGDTAMYLCATAAWGWTDTQYFGPGTRLTVL.

In DNA form, the CDR3 reads TGTGCCAGCAGGGAACAGGGTACAATGATGCAGTTCTTC. The encoded protein is CASREQGTMMQFF. The V call is TRBV12-3 or TRBV12-4, the J call TRBJ2-1, with D perhaps TRBD1 (6 bases). This CDR3 comprises 13 residues. Trimming took 6 bases from V and 12 from J, leaving 18 bases between them.

This clonotype appeared a few times. This sequence joins TRBV6-2 or TRBV6-3 and TRBJ1-2; D is undetermined. Germline V gives CDR1 MNHEY, CDR2 SVGEGT. V was shortened by 7 bases and J by 0 bases, with 9 bases between the two germline ends. The CDR3 is 13 residues long. CDR3 nucleotides: TGTGCCAGCAAAGATCCGTCTAACTATGGCTACACCTTC. Translated, it gives CASKDPSNYGYTF.

The chain employs TRBV29-1 and TRBJ2-2, with 8 bases that match TRBD2. Germline values: CDR1 SQVTM, CDR2 ANQGSEA. The trim removed 3 bases at V and 1 base at J, leaving 4 bases unmatched. The CDR3 has 15 amino acids. The CDR3 DNA reads TGCAGCGTTGATCTAAGCGGGGGGAACACCGGGGAGCTGTTTTTT. Its translation is CSVDLSGGNTGELFF.

A note on this clonotype: This could be a read error, since a much larger clone is one nucleotide away. The chain uses TRBV27 and TRBJ1-2; a possible D gene is TRBD1 (5 bases). CDR1 and CDR2 from the germline V gene are MNHEY and SMNVEV (reference sequence). There are 14 residues in the CDR3. CDR3 in DNA: TGTGCCAGCACCCCCGCAGGGCCGGGTTATGGCCACACCTTC. Residues: CASTPAGPGYGHTF.

The V gene is TRBV30, the J gene TRBJ1-2, with D unresolved. Germline V gene data show CDR1 as GTSNPN and CDR2 as SVGIG (reference sequence). The CDR3 is 10 residues long. Trimming stripped 0 bases from V and 8 bases from J, with 4 bases between. The CDR3 nucleotides read TGTGCCTGGAGTGTAGGGGGCTACACCTTC. Its translation: CAWSVGGYTF. The variable domain in full, with the rest retrieved from reference TRBV30 and TRBJ1-2, is SQTIHQWPATLVQPVGSPLSLECTVEGTSNPNLYWYRQAAGRGLQLLFYSVGIGQISSEVPQNLSASRPQDRQFILSSKKLLLSDSGFYLCAWSVGGYTFGSGTRLTVV.

This clonotype has at least ten counts. The chain employs TRBV27 and TRBJ2-7, with 9 bases lining up with TRBD1. V dropped 0 bases and J dropped 5; count of bases not matched to a gene: 5. The CDR3 sequence is 15 residues long. The V gene's germline CDR1 is MNHEY and CDR2 SMNVEV (reference sequence). CDR3 region: CASSLSGQGPNEQYF. For the CDR3, the DNA is TGTGCCAGCAGTTTATCCGGACAGGGGCCTAACGAGCAGTACTTC.

The chain is built from TRBV12-3 or TRBV12-4 and TRBJ1-5, with D perhaps matching TRBD1 (6 bases). This CDR3 is 11 amino acids long. Between the trimmed V and J ends, which lost 3 bases and 14 bases, there was a span of 11 bases. The CDR3 is CASSLGAYEHF. The DNA for the CDR3 is TGTGCCAGCAGTTTGGGGGCGTACGAGCATTTT.

The J gene is TRBJ2-7, the V gene TRBV6-1; 7 positions agree with TRBD1. The CDR3 loop spans 17 amino acids. CDR1 is MNHNS, CDR2 SASEGT, per germline. Trimming took 2 bases from V and 1 from J; bases not matched to a gene: 11. CDR3 region: CASSERSEVTGSYEQYF. CDR3 nucleotides: TGTGCCAGCAGTGAACGGTCGGAGGTGACAGGGTCCTACGAGCAGTACTTC.

This clonotype has at least ten counts. The chain has TRBV5-6 and TRBJ2-7, with 9 bases matching TRBD2. Germline V gene data show CDR1 as SGHDT and CDR2 as YYEEEE. Unmatched junction bases numbered 7, after V lost 3 bases and J lost 0 bases. The CDR3 covers 16 residues. This CDR3 is CASSSTSGFSSYEQYF. The CDR3 DNA follows: TGTGCCAGCAGCTCGACTAGCGGTTTTAGCTCCTACGAGCAGTACTTC.

Points on this clonotype: A single base separates this from a much larger clone, so it may be a read error. The CDR3 DNA reads TGTGTCAGCAGCGTACTACCGGGAGGGTCCTACGAGCAGTACTTC. This translates into CVSSVLPGGSYEQYF. The chain carries TRBV9 and TRBJ2-7, with 8 bases lining up with TRBD2. Germline CDR1 reads SGDLS; CDR2 reads YYNGEE. The CDR3 runs 15 residues.